The next 15 T cell receptor beta chains were all read from a single sample in a study of shared clonotypes between healthy human individuals. TCRdb's copy holds only in-frame clones and misses some; the assay was immunoSEQ multiplex PCR. This table holds 950,000 to 1,100,000 clones, under 80% found once. Material for sequencing was memory CD4+ T cells sorted from blood. Subset meaning: CD45RA-negative fraction. The receptors here all came from a man younger than 35 in good health.

This CDR3 reads CASSQGNDGLAGPYEQYF. The CDR3 bases are TGCGCCAGCAGCCAAGGAAATGATGGGCTAGCGGGGCCCTACGAGCAGTACTTC. The rearrangement joins TRBV4-3 to TRBJ2-7; 9 bases fit TRBD2. CDR3 length: 18 amino acids. V trimming: 1 base; J trimming: 2 bases; junction bases outside the gene matches: 12. Germline V gene lookup returns CDR1 LGHNA and CDR2 YSLEER.

Regarding this clone: This may stem from a read error, because a much larger clone lies one nucleotide away. This chain links TRBV6-5 with TRBJ2-7, with D perhaps matching TRBD2 (6 bases). Germline CDR1 and CDR2: MNHEY and SVGAGI. V shed 4 bases and J shed 2 bases, with 12 bases lying between them. CDR3 length: 14 residues. CDR3 loop: CASSLGGEAYEQYF. CDR3 in DNA: TGTGCCAGCAGTTTGGGCGGGGAGGCCTACGAGCAGTACTTC.

The CDR3 reads CASSLGDLELFF. The CDR3 nucleotides are TGTGCCAGCAGCCTCGGCGACTTGGAGCTGTTTTTT. The chain combines TRBV7-9 with TRBJ2-2; D remains ambiguous. The V end lost 5 bases, the J end lost 10 bases, and 11 bases lay between the germline ends. This CDR3 is built from 12 residues. Germline V CDR1 and CDR2: SEHNR, FQNEAQ (reference sequence).

This clone was observed a few times. The V call is TRBV29-1, the J call TRBJ2-5; 15 nucleotides align to TRBD2. CDR3 length: 16 amino acids. V lost 5 bases, J lost 1 base, and 5 bases stayed unmatched. The germline V gene has CDR1 SQVTM and CDR2 ANQGSEA. Written as DNA, the CDR3 is TGCAGCGTTTTAGGGACTAGCGGGAGGTTCCAAGAGACCCAGTACTTC. Translated, it gives CSVLGTSGRFQETQYF.

The gene calls are TRBV2 and TRBJ2-1; D gene unclear. Between the trimmed V and J ends, which lost 3 bases and 7 bases, there was a span of 10 bases. The CDR3 covers 13 residues. Germline V gene lookup returns CDR1 SNHLY and CDR2 FYNNEI. DNA of the CDR3: TGTGCCAGCAGTGAGGTTCTCGCAAATGAGCAGTTCTTC. This gives the protein CASSEVLANEQFF. The full variable domain, completed using reference TRBV2 and TRBJ2-1, is EPEVTQTPSHQVTQMGQEVILRCVPISNHLYFYWYRQILGQKVEFLVSFYNNEISEKSEIFDDQFSVERPDGSNFTLKIRSTKLEDSAMYFCASSEVLANEQFFGPGTRLTVL.

The V and J genes are TRBV11-3 and TRBJ2-5; TRBD1 matches at 8 bases. Germline CDR1 and CDR2: SGHNT and YENEEA. This CDR3 is 13 amino acids long. The J segment lost 5 bases and the V segment lost 4 bases, leaving 3 bases of the junction unmatched. CDR3 DNA sequence: TGTGCCAGCAGCTCCCGGGACAGGGAGACCCAGTACTTC. It yields the protein CASSSRDRETQYF. The full variable domain, rest sourced from reference TRBV11-3 and TRBJ2-5, is EAGVVQSPRYKIIEKKQPVAFWCNPISGHNTLYWYLQNLGQGPELLIRYENEEAVDDSQLPKDRFSAERLKGVDSTLKIQPAELGDSAVYLCASSSRDRETQYFGPGTRLLVL.

The genes are TRBV7-2 and TRBJ2-7, with D possibly matching TRBD2 (9 bases). CDR1 is SGHTA and CDR2 is FQGNSA in the germline V gene. The CDR3 runs to 18 residues. V lost 1 base to trimming and J lost 1 base, with 20 bases between them. The CDR3 protein is CASSLGLAGTGGSYEQYF. The CDR3 DNA reads TGTGCCAGCAGCTTAGGGCTAGCGGGAACAGGGGGGTCCTACGAGCAGTACTTC.

There are many counts of this clone. The same CDR3 also results from other DNA sequences found in this sample. J is TRBJ1-1 and V is TRBV6-6; D call uncertain. Germline-derived CDR1 and CDR2 are MNHNY and SVGAGI (reference sequence). Trimming shortened V by 0 bases and J by 1 base, and 3 bases separated the two germline ends. This CDR3 contains 13 residues. The CDR3: CASSYSTNTEAFF. Written as DNA, the CDR3 is TGTGCCAGCAGTTACTCGACGAACACTGAAGCTTTCTTT.

V is TRBV28 and J is TRBJ2-2; maybe TRBD2 (5 bases). Germline V CDR1 and CDR2: MDHEN, SYDVKM. There are 16 residues in the CDR3. The V end was cut by 5 bases, the J end by 6 bases, with 19 bases between. The CDR3 here is CASSPPGDGDAGELFF. The CDR3, as DNA: TGTGCCAGCAGTCCCCCCGGTGACGGGGATGCCGGGGAGCTGTTTTTT.

This chain uses TRBV4-1 with TRBJ1-1; 8 nucleotides line up with TRBD1. The CDR3 sequence is 15 residues long. Germline-derived CDR1 and CDR2 are MGHRA and YSYEKL. Trimming took 2 bases from V and 5 from J; bases not matched to a gene: 7. The CDR3 DNA follows: TGCGCCAGCAGCCAATCCCAGGGGGCGAATACTGAAGCTTTCTTT. It is translated as CASSQSQGANTEAFF.

Only a few counts were recorded for this clone. This chain uses TRBV11-3 with TRBJ2-2, with 8 bases fitting TRBD2. Germline V lookup: CDR1 SGHNT, CDR2 YENEEA. This CDR3 comprises 14 residues. J lost 4 bases, V lost 4 bases, and 2 bases had no gene match. CDR3 DNA sequence: TGTGCCAGCAGCTCGGGACTAGTCACCGGGGAGCTGTTTTTT. Amino acids: CASSSGLVTGELFF.

On this clone itself: The sample contains more than one DNA sequence encoding this CDR3. This chain connects TRBV5-1 to TRBJ1-1; 9 positions agree with TRBD1. With V trimmed by 4 bases and J by 4 bases, 5 bases remained unmatched. This CDR3 region has 14 residues. From germline, CDR1 is SGHRS and CDR2 YFSETQ. The CDR3 loop reads CASSAGQGGTEAFF. The DNA for the CDR3 is TGCGCCAGCAGCGCGGGACAGGGAGGCACTGAAGCTTTCTTT.

This clone was seen a single time. J is TRBJ1-2 and V is TRBV25-1, with unresolved D. Between the trimmed V and J ends, which lost 0 bases and 9 bases, there was a span of 11 bases. Germline CDR1 is MGHDK and CDR2 is SYGVNS. The CDR3 is 13 residues long. CDR3 in DNA: TGTGCCAGCAGTGAATATTTCACCCAGAGCTACACCTTC. This codes for CASSEYFTQSYTF.

The genes are TRBV28 and TRBJ1-5; D unclear. V was cut by 3 bases and J by 2 bases, with 5 bases left in between. Germline CDR1 reads MDHEN; CDR2 reads SYDVKM. The CDR3 length is 13 residues. This chain's CDR3 is CASSFSGNQPQHF. Here the CDR3 DNA reads TGTGCCAGCAGTTTTTCAGGCAATCAGCCCCAGCATTTT.

The chain carries TRBV6-6 and TRBJ2-1; 7 bases line up with TRBD2. Germline CDR1 reads MNHNY; CDR2 reads SVGAGI (reference sequence). Trimming cost V 7 bases and J 6 bases; bases outside gene matches: 9. The CDR3 is 14 residues long. The CDR3 here is CASTKGLVGNEQFF. The CDR3 DNA reads as TGTGCCAGCACCAAAGGACTAGTCGGCAATGAGCAGTTCTTC.